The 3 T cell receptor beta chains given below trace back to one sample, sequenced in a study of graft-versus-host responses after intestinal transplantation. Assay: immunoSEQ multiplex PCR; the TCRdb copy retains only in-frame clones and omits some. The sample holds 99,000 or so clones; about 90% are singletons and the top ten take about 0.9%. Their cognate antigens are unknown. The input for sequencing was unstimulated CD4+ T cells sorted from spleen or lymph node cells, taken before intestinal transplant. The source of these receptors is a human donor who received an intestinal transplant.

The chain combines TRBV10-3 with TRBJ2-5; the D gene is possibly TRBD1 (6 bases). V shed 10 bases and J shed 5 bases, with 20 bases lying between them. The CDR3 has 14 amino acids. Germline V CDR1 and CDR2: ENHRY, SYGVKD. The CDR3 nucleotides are TGTGCCACTCAAGCCAGGGGTTTAGGGGAGACCCAGTACTTC. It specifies CATQARGLGETQYF.

The chain's CDR3 is CATGGNHPLIYEQFF. The CDR3 nucleotides are TGTGCCACCGGGGGAAACCATCCCCTAATTTATGAGCAGTTCTTC. V usage is TRBV28 and J usage is TRBJ2-1, with a tentative D call TRBD2 (6 bases). The CDR3 is 15 amino acids. The V end lost 10 bases, the J end lost 8 bases, and 24 bases lay between the germline ends. The germline V gene has CDR1 MDHEN and CDR2 SYDVKM.

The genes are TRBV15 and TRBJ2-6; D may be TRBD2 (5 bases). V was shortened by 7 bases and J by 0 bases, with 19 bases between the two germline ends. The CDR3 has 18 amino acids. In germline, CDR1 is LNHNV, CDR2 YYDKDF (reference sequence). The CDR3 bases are TGTGCCACCACCGATATCGGGGAACTCCTCTCTGGGGCCAACGTCCTGACTTTC. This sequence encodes CATTDIGELLSGANVLTF.